These 31 T cell receptor beta chains were all obtained from the same sample, sequenced in a study of regulatory T cells in long-lasting Graves disease. With iRepertoire HTBI primers and Arm-PCR of CDR3 regions, TCR beta libraries were built. TCRdb analysed the multiplex PCR reads with MiXCR anew, one entry per CDR3 protein. The sample lists a few hundred thousand distinct CDR3 sequences; 20% to 25% were seen once. Documented time point: persistent/refractory GD, antithyroid drugs over 5 years with positive TRAb. PBMCs were the source of the RNA used for TCR sequencing. Sequenced here: peripheral blood mononuclear cells (PBMCs), sampled when the disease was refractory, from a patient treated with antithyroid drugs. The receptors shown here come from a woman aged 40 to 49 with Graves disease.

This clonotype was picked up many times. The rearrangement links TRBV5-6 to TRBJ1-1; no definite D call. Trimming left V 4 bases short and J 8 bases short, with 12 bases between. CDR1 SGHDT and CDR2 YYEEEE come from the germline V gene. This CDR3 is built from 12 residues. In nucleotides, the CDR3 is TGTGCCAGCAGCCTCTGGGCCCGGGAAGCTTTCTTT. It encodes CASSLWAREAFF.

This clonotype was counted many times. The DNA for the CDR3 is TGTGCCAGCAGCTGGAGAGGGGGCGAGGACGTAGCTTTCTTT. This codes for CASSWRGGEDVAFF. This chain links TRBV7-9 with TRBJ1-1, with TRBD1 identical over 7 bases. Trimming at V came to 4 bases and at J to 10 bases, leaving 12 bases not matched to a gene. CDR1 SEHNR and CDR2 FQNEAQ come from the germline V gene (reference sequence). The CDR3 is made up of 14 amino acids.

This clonotype was detected many times. The J gene is TRBJ1-1, the V gene TRBV14, with D perhaps matching TRBD1 (5 bases). V was pared by 2 bases and J by 0 bases, with 16 bases between. This CDR3 is 17 amino acids long. Germline-derived CDR1 and CDR2 are SGHDN and FVKESK. This CDR3 reads CASSQKGRYLMNTEAFF. Here the CDR3 DNA reads TGTGCCAGCAGCCAAAAGGGGCGCTACTTAATGAACACTGAAGCTTTCTTT.

This sequence joins TRBV6-5 and TRBJ2-3, with 8 nucleotides matching TRBD2. J gave up 1 base and V 0 bases, and 3 bases lay outside the gene matches. The CDR3 extends over 16 amino acids. Germline V gene lookup returns CDR1 MNHEY and CDR2 SVGAGI. CDR3 amino acids: CASSYSIAGRTDTQYF. CDR3 in DNA: TGTGCCAGCAGTTACTCGATAGCGGGGCGCACAGATACGCAGTATTTT.

Ten or more counts support this clonotype. This chain links TRBV28 with TRBJ2-7, with a weak D call TRBD2 (5 bases). Trimming pared 5 bases from V and 4 bases from J, leaving 15 bases between. The CDR3 length is 14 residues. Per germline, CDR1 MDHEN and CDR2 SYDVKM. CDR3 nucleotides: TGTGCCAGCAGTCTAGTGAGGGTCACGTACGAGCAGTACTTC. Encoded protein: CASSLVRVTYEQYF. The variable domain in full, completed from reference TRBV28 and TRBJ2-7, reads DVKVTQSSRYLVKRTGEKVFLECVQDMDHENMFWYRQDPGLGLRLIYFSYDVKMKEKGDIPEGYSVSREKKERFSLILESASTNQTSMYLCASSLVRVTYEQYFGPGTRLTVT.

The chain carries TRBV20-1 and TRBJ1-1; TRBD1 aligns across 8 bases. This CDR3 has 22 residues. The V gene end was trimmed by 0 bases and the J gene end by 0 bases; junction bases not matched to a gene: 24. Germline values: CDR1 DFQATT, CDR2 SNEGSKA (reference sequence). The CDR3 spells CSARDPTPSGGNGYLMNTEAFF. CDR3 nucleotide sequence: TGCAGTGCTAGAGATCCAACCCCATCAGGGGGCAATGGCTATTTAATGAACACTGAAGCTTTCTTT.

This clonotype was counted many times. CDR3 nucleotide sequence: TGCAGTGCTGAGACCGGGACTAGAGGAGAGACCCAGTACTTC. As protein: CSAETGTRGETQYF. The V and J genes are TRBV20-1 and TRBJ2-5, with 8 bases identical to TRBD2. CDR3 length equals 14 residues. Germline V gene sequence: CDR1 DFQATT, CDR2 SNEGSKA (reference sequence). V shed 5 bases and J 4 bases; nucleotides not matched to a gene: 9.

The CDR3 nucleotides are TGCGCCAGCAGCTTTGCCCCAGGGGGAGATGGGACCCAGTACTTC. As protein: CASSFAPGGDGTQYF. The rearrangement links TRBV5-1 to TRBJ2-5, with 7 bases lining up with TRBD1. With 2 bases clipped from V and 7 bases from J, the junction kept 11 bases outside the gene matches. CDR1 SGHRS and CDR2 YFSETQ come from the germline V gene. The CDR3 consists of 15 residues.

This clonotype has more than one count but fewer than ten. The chain couples TRBV14 to TRBJ2-7; D possibly corresponds to TRBD1 (6 bases). The CDR3 is 15 residues long. Trimming stripped 2 bases from V and 7 bases from J, with 18 bases between. CDR1 and CDR2 from the germline V gene are SGHDN and FVKESK. The CDR3 DNA sequence: TGTGCCAGCAGCCAAATGGGGGCAGGATCGGGAGAGCAGTACTTC. Its protein is CASSQMGAGSGEQYF.

With regard to this clonotype: This may be a read error: a much more frequent sequence differs by one nucleotide. This chain connects TRBV2 to TRBJ2-2; the match to TRBD2 covers 9 bases. The CDR3 is 16 residues long. Looked up from germline, CDR1 is SNHLY and CDR2 is FYNNEI. This CDR3 reads CASTPTAGGITGELLF. CDR3 DNA sequence: TGTGCCAGCACCCCGACAGCGGGAGGAATCACCGGGGAGCTGCTTTTT.

This clonotype was counted between two and nine times. The chain couples TRBV28 to TRBJ2-3; 10 nucleotides agree with TRBD1. Per germline, CDR1 MDHEN and CDR2 SYDVKM. The CDR3 sequence is 14 residues long. Losses at the gene ends were 6 bases for V and 2 bases for J; bases not matched to a gene: 2. DNA for the CDR3: TGTGCCAGCAGACGACAGGGGGCCACAGATACGCAGTATTTT. Its translation: CASRRQGATDTQYF.

CDR3: CSPFGGGYEQYF. The CDR3 DNA reads TGCAGCCCATTTGGGGGAGGATACGAGCAGTACTTC. This chain connects TRBV20-1 to TRBJ2-7; D possibly corresponds to TRBD2 (6 bases). Germline V gives CDR1 DFQATT, CDR2 SNEGSKA (reference sequence). The CDR3 has 12 residues.

The chain recombines TRBV5-1 with TRBJ2-7; D unclear. CDR3 length equals 13 residues. Germline assignment: CDR1 SGHRS and CDR2 YFSETQ. V dropped 4 bases and J dropped 3 bases, with 11 bases sitting between them. CDR3 region: CASSPSGRYEQYF. The CDR3 DNA follows: TGCGCCAGCAGCCCATCCGGTCGCTACGAGCAGTACTTC.

The chain carries TRBV28 and TRBJ1-5; D gene ambiguous. Germline V gene data show CDR1 as MDHEN and CDR2 as SYDVKM. The CDR3 spans 17 residues. V was trimmed by 1 base and J by 1 base, leaving 14 bases between them. CDR3 protein: CASSLSPSRPSNQPQHF. CDR3 bases: TGTGCCAGCAGTTTATCCCCCAGTCGGCCGAGCAATCAGCCCCAGCATTTT. Full variable domain (missing parts from reference TRBV28 and TRBJ1-5): DVKVTQSSRYLVKRTGEKVFLECVQDMDHENMFWYRQDPGLGLRLIYFSYDVKMKEKGDIPEGYSVSREKKERFSLILESASTNQTSMYLCASSLSPSRPSNQPQHFGDGTRLSIL.

This sequence joins TRBV20-1 and TRBJ2-7; the D gene is possibly TRBD2 (5 bases). This CDR3 is built from 13 residues. The V end was cut by 0 bases, the J end by 7 bases, with 13 bases between. Per the germline V gene, CDR1 is DFQATT and CDR2 is SNEGSKA (reference sequence). Written as DNA, the CDR3 is TGCAGTGCTAGAGAATCACCCCCGGGGGAGCAGTACTTC. Amino acid sequence: CSARESPPGEQYF.

The V gene is TRBV6-1, the J gene TRBJ2-2, with D tentatively TRBD1 or TRBD2 (5 bases each). The CDR3 loop spans 12 amino acids. Trimming took off 10 bases at V and 2 bases at J, with 8 bases between the two ends. CDR1 MNHNS and CDR2 SASEGT come from the germline V gene. CDR3 sequence: CAIGGNTGELFF. DNA for the CDR3: TGTGCCATTGGGGGTAACACCGGGGAGCTGTTTTTT.

The gene calls are TRBV12-3 or TRBV12-4 and TRBJ2-1; 9 nucleotides align to TRBD1. Trimming took 5 bases from V and 4 from J; bases not matched to a gene: 6. The CDR3 sequence is 15 residues long. CDR3: CASSAGTGSYNEQFF. The CDR3 DNA is TGTGCCAGCAGTGCCGGGACAGGGAGTTACAATGAGCAGTTCTTC.

The rearrangement joins TRBV7-9 to TRBJ1-3, with D hard to call. There are 16 residues in the CDR3. Germline assignment: CDR1 SEHNR and CDR2 FQNEAQ (reference sequence). V dropped 2 bases and J dropped 0 bases, with 11 bases sitting between them. The DNA for the CDR3 is TGTGCCAGCAGCTTAATTTTCCGGTCCTCTGGAAACACCATATATTTT. Its translation: CASSLIFRSSGNTIYF.

The sample holds many counts of this clonotype. The chain links TRBV7-9 to TRBJ1-1, with D possibly matching TRBD1 (6 bases). The CDR3 extends over 12 amino acids. V lost 4 bases and J lost 7, with 10 bases in between. CDR1 SEHNR and CDR2 FQNEAQ come from the germline V gene (reference sequence). CDR3 loop: CASSSGEGEAFF. The CDR3 nucleotides read TGTGCCAGCAGCTCAGGGGAAGGTGAAGCTTTCTTT.

The V call is TRBV5-1, the J call TRBJ2-7; TRBD2 agrees at 12 bases. The CDR3 spans 16 residues. V gave up 0 bases and J gave up 5 bases; unmatched junction bases: 6. CDR1 is SGHRS, CDR2 YFSETQ, per germline. The CDR3 is CASSLELAGGPNEQYF. In DNA, the CDR3 is TGCGCCAGCAGCTTGGAGCTAGCGGGAGGGCCAAACGAGCAGTACTTC.

This clonotype was seen ten or more times. The chain joins TRBV7-8 to TRBJ2-6; D is possibly TRBD1 or TRBD2 (5 bases each). The germline gives CDR1 SGHVS, CDR2 FQNEAQ. Trimming left V 1 base short and J 2 bases short, with 12 bases between. The length of the CDR3 is 17 residues. CDR3 nucleotides: TGTGCCAGCAGCTTAGTGGTGTCGGGGCCTGGGGCCAACGTCCTGACTTTC. It codes for CASSLVVSGPGANVLTF.

This clonotype was detected a few times. This chain connects TRBV20-1 to TRBJ2-5; D is perhaps TRBD2 (5 bases). Looked up from germline, CDR1 is DFQATT and CDR2 is SNEGSKA (reference sequence). Trimming cost V 3 bases and J 3 bases, with 17 bases left between them. The CDR3 length is 15 residues. CDR3 in amino acids: CSASSWESSEETQYF. CDR3 nucleotide sequence: TGCAGTGCTAGTTCCTGGGAGTCGAGTGAAGAGACCCAGTACTTC.

Notes on this clonotype: This may arise from a read error, as a much more abundant clone is one base away. The chain carries TRBV2 and TRBJ2-7; D is tentatively TRBD1 or TRBD2 (6 bases each). Germline CDR1 SNHLY, CDR2 FYNNEI. The CDR3 spans 12 residues. The CDR3 sequence is CASKGGFYGQYF. CDR3 nucleotides: TGTGCCAGCAAGGGGGGTTTCTACGGGCAGTACTTC.

The CDR3 DNA is TGCAGCGTTGACCGGAGTCCGGAGACCCAGTACTTC. Protein product: CSVDRSPETQYF. The genes are TRBV29-1 and TRBJ2-5; D gene unclear. The germline V gene encodes CDR1 SQVTM and CDR2 ANQGSEA. The V end was cut by 3 bases, the J end by 5 bases, with 10 bases between. The CDR3 totals 12 residues. Full variable domain (outside the CDR3, taken from reference TRBV29-1 and TRBJ2-5): SAVISQKPSRDICQRGTSLTIQCQVDSQVTMMFWYRQQPGQSLTLIATANQGSEATYESGFVIDKFPISRPNLTFSTLTVSNMSPEDSSIYLCSVDRSPETQYFGPGTRLLVL.

This clonotype has ten or more counts. The gene calls are TRBV7-2 and TRBJ2-5; D is perhaps TRBD2 (6 bases). Germline V lookup: CDR1 SGHTA, CDR2 FQGNSA. The CDR3 consists of 15 residues. Trimming pared 0 bases from V and 9 bases from J, leaving 17 bases between. CDR3 nucleotides: TGTGCCAGCAGCTTAGCGCTCTTGGGGGGTGGGGCCCAGTACTTC. Protein: CASSLALLGGGAQYF.

Worth noting for this clonotype: One base separates it from a far larger clone, so it is likely a read error. The chain links TRBV28 to TRBJ2-7; 9 nucleotides align to TRBD1. Germline assignment: CDR1 MDHEN and CDR2 SYDVKM. Losses at the gene ends were 6 bases for V and 5 bases for J; bases not matched to a gene: 8. The CDR3 sequence is 14 residues long. CDR3 in amino acids: CASSPGTGSHEQYF. For the CDR3, the DNA is TGTGCCAGCAGCCCCGGGACAGGGTCCCACGAGCAGTACTTC.

This clonotype was picked up a small number of times. The J gene is TRBJ2-2, the V gene TRBV28; 8 bases are a match to TRBD1. The germline V gene has CDR1 MDHEN and CDR2 SYDVKM. There are 16 residues in the CDR3. Trimming took 3 bases from V and 1 from J; bases not matched to a gene: 4. The CDR3 is CASSLPGTGNTGELFF. In DNA form, the CDR3 reads TGTGCCAGCAGTTTGCCCGGGACAGGGAACACCGGGGAGCTGTTTTTT.

In its sample, this clonotype was seen many times. The chain employs TRBV10-1 and TRBJ2-7; TRBD2 matches at 10 bases. The V segment lost 0 bases and the J segment 5 bases; nucleotides outside the gene matches: 10. The CDR3 contains 17 residues. CDR1 is WNHNN and CDR2 is SYGVQD in the germline V gene (reference sequence). CDR3 coding DNA: TGCGCCAGCAGTGAGTCAGGAACTAGCGGGGTTATGGACGAGCAGTACTTC. This translates into CASSESGTSGVMDEQYF.

The chain combines TRBV14 with TRBJ2-7; 13 nucleotides match TRBD2. Trimming cost V 4 bases and J 5 bases; bases outside gene matches: 8. CDR3 length: 16 residues. CDR1 is SGHDN and CDR2 is FVKESK in the germline V gene. This CDR3 reads CASSPGLAGRQDEQYF. In nucleotides, the CDR3 is TGTGCCAGCAGCCCGGGACTAGCGGGGAGACAGGACGAGCAGTACTTC. Full variable domain (remainder filled in from reference TRBV14 and TRBJ2-7): EAGVTQFPSHSVIEKGQTVTLRCDPISGHDNLYWYRRVMGKEIKFLLHFVKESKQDESGMPNNRFLAERTGGTYSTLKVQPAELEDSGVYFCASSPGLAGRQDEQYFGPGTRLTVT.

This clonotype was recorded at least ten times. The chain employs TRBV7-9 and TRBJ1-5; 9 bases agree with TRBD1. The ends lost 6 bases at V and 6 bases at J; junction bases unmatched: 3. The germline V gene encodes CDR1 SEHNR and CDR2 FQNEAQ (reference sequence). This CDR3 is built from 13 residues. The CDR3 here is CASSLGQGQPQHF. For the CDR3, the DNA is TGTGCCAGCAGTTTGGGACAGGGTCAGCCCCAGCATTTT.

In this sample, this clonotype turned up a few times. The chain couples TRBV2 to TRBJ2-7, with 7 bases matching TRBD2. CDR1 is SNHLY, CDR2 FYNNEI, per germline. The CDR3 loop spans 16 amino acids. V gave up 6 bases and J gave up 6 bases; unmatched junction bases: 17. The CDR3 nucleotides read TGTGCCAGCAGAGACCCCTCGCGGGAGATTAGCGGCGAGCAGTACTTC. Its protein product is CASRDPSREISGEQYF.